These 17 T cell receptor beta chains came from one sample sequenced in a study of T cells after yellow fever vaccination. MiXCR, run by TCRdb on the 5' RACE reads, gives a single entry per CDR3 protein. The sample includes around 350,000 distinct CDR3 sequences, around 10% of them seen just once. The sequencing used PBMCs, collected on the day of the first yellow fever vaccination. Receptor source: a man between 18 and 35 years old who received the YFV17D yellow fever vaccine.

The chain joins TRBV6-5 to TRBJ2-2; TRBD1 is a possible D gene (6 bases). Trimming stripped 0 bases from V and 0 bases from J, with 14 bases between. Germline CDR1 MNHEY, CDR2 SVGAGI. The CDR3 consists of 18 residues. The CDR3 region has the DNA TGTGCCAGCAGTTACTCGTTTGCCCCAGGGGCGAACACCGGGGAGCTGTTTTTT. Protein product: CASSYSFAPGANTGELFF.

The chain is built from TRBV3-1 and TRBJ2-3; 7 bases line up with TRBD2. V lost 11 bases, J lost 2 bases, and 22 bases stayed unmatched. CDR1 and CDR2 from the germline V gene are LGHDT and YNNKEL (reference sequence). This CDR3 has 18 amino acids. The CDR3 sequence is CACSGFGGEGSPTDTQYF. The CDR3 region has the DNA TGTGCCTGCTCCGGGTTTGGTGGGGAGGGATCACCCACAGATACGCAGTATTTT.

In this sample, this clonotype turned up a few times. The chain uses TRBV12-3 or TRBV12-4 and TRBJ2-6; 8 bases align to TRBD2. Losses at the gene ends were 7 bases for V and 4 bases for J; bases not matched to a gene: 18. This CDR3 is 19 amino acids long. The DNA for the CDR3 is TGTGCCAGCACCCTAAACCTTAGCGGGGACGCCGGCGGGGCCAACGTCCTGACTTTC. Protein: CASTLNLSGDAGGANVLTF.

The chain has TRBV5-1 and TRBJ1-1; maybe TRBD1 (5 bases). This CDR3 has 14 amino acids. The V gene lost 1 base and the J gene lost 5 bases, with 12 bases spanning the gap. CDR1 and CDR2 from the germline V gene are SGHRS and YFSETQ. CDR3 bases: TGCGCCAGCAGCTTGTCTCCGGGGGAAACTGAAGCTTTCTTT. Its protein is CASSLSPGETEAFF.

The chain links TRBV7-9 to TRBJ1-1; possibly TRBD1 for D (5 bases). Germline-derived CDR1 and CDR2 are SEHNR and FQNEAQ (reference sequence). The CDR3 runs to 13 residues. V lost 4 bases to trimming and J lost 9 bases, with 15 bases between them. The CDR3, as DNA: TGTGCCAGCAGCTGGGACGGGGGTGAAAAAGCTTTCTTT. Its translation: CASSWDGGEKAFF.

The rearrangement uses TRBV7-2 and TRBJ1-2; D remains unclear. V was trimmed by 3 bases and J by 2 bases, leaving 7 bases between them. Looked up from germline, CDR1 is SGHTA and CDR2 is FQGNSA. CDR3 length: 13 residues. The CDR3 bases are TGTGCCAGCAGCTTGTCCAGCAACTATGGCTACACCTTC. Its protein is CASSLSSNYGYTF. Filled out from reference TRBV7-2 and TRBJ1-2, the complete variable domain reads GAGVSQSPSNKVTEKGKDVELRCDPISGHTALYWYRQSLGQGLEFLIYFQGNSAPDKSGLPSDRFSAERTGGSVSTLTIQRTQQEDSAVYLCASSLSSNYGYTFGSGTRLTVV.

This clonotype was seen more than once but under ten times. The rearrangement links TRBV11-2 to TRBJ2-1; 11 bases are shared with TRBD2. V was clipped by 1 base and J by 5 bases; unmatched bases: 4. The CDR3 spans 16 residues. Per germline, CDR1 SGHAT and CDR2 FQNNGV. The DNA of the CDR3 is TGTGCCAGCAGCTTAGGGGGACTAGCGGCAAACAATGAGCAGTTCTTC. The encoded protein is CASSLGGLAANNEQFF.

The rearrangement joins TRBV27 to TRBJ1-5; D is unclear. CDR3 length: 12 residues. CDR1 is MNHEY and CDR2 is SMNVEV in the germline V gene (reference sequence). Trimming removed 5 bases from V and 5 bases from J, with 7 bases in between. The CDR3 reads CASSGRDQPQHF. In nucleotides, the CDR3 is TGTGCCAGCAGTGGACGGGATCAGCCCCAGCATTTT.

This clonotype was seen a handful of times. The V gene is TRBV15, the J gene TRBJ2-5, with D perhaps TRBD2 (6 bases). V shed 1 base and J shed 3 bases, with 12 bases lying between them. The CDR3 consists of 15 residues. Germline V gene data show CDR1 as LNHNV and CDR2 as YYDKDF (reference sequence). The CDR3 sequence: CATSRVGGQEETQYF. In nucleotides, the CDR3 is TGTGCCACCAGCAGAGTAGGAGGGCAGGAAGAGACCCAGTACTTC. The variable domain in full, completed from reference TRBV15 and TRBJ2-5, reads DAMVIQNPRYQVTQFGKPVTLSCSQTLNHNVMYWYQQKSSQAPKLLFHYYDKDFNNEADTPDNFQSRRPNTSFCFLDIRSPGLGDTAMYLCATSRVGGQEETQYFGPGTRLLVL.

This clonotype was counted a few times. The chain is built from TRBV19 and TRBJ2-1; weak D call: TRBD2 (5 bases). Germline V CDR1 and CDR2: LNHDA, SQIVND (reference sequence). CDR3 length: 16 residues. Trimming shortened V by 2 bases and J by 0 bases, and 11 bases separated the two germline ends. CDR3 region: CASSIPLGDSYNEQFF. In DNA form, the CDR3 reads TGTGCCAGTAGTATACCCCTCGGGGACTCCTACAATGAGCAGTTCTTC.

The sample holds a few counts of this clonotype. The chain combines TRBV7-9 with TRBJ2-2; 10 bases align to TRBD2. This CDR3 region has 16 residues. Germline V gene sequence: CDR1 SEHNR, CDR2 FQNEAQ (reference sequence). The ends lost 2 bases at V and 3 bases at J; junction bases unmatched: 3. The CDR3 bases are TGTGCCAGCAGCTTATGGCTAGCGGGGGACACCGGGGAGCTGTTTTTT. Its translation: CASSLWLAGDTGELFF.

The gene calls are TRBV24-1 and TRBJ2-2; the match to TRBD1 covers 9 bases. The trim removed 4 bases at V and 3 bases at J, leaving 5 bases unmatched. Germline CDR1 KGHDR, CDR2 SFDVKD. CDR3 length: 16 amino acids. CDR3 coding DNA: TGTGCCACCAGTGACCCCCGGGACAGGGACACCGGGGAGCTGTTTTTT. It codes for CATSDPRDRDTGELFF.

CDR3 DNA: TGCAGCGTTGAAGATCGAGCGTACAATGAGCAGTTCTTC. Protein product: CSVEDRAYNEQFF. The chain couples TRBV29-1 to TRBJ2-1; D remains unclear. This CDR3 region has 13 residues. CDR1 is SQVTM and CDR2 is ANQGSEA in the germline V gene. Trimming cost V 0 bases and J 4 bases, with 7 bases left between them.

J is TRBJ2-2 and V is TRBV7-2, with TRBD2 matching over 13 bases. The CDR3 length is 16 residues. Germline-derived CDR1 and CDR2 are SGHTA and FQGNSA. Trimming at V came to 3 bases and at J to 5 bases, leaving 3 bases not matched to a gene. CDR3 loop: CASSLGLAGTTGELFF. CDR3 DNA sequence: TGTGCCAGCAGCTTGGGACTAGCGGGAACTACCGGGGAGCTGTTTTTT.

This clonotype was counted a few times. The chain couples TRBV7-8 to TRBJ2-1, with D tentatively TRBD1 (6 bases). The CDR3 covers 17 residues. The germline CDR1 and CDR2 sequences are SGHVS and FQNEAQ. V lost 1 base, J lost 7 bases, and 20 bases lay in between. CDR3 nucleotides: TGTGCCAGCAGCTTAGTATTAGGACAGCTCCCCGGGAATGAGCAGTTCTTC. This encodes CASSLVLGQLPGNEQFF.

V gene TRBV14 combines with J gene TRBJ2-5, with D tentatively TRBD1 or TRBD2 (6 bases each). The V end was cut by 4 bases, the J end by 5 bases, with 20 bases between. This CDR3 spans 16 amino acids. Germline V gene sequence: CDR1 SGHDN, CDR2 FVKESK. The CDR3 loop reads CASSPLGGGPKETQYF. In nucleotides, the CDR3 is TGTGCCAGCAGCCCGCTTGGAGGGGGGCCGAAGGAGACCCAGTACTTC.

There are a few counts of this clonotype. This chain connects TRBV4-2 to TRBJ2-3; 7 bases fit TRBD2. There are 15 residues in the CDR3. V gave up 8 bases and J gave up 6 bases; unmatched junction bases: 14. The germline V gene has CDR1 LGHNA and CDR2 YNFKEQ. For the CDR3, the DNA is TGTGCCAGCCGCGCAAAAGCGGGGCCGCAGGATACGCAGTATTTT. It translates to CASRAKAGPQDTQYF.